This TCR beta chain comes out of a study of blood T cell repertoires in COVID-19 (dated by TCRdb to about 2020). A note on the overall study: The collaborator samples originated in the United States, Italy and Spain and spanned the acute and convalescent phases of COVID-19. The prospective study material was composed of cDNA or gDNA derived from T cells, B-cell-depleted T cells, or PBMCs. Deeply sampled blood TCRbeta repertoires from subjects exposed to, actively infected with, or recovered from COVID-19 were included in the dataset. The repertoires were released in a freely available public database intended as a resource for research on the immune response to SARS-CoV-2. The samples were drawn from the first 160 participants of the ongoing ImmuneRACE study and from 950 to 1,500 subjects provided by 6 global collaborators. Nearly every sample came with metadata listing a de-identified subject ID, COVID-19 status, age in years and sex. HLA class I and class II types, where available, came from metadata supplied by the sample provider rather than from assay-based typing.

TCRbeta CDR3 regions were amplified from genomic DNA using the immunoSEQ Assay, a bias-controlled multiplex PCR. As for how the authors treated the data: The number of nucleated cells in each sample was estimated from the amplification of reference gene primers within the assay. To quantify the absolute abundance of each unique TCRbeta CDR3 rearrangement, sequence reads were collapsed and filtered. Productive Simpson clonality was computed per sample as the square root of Simpson's diversity index over productive rearrangements. The immuneACCESS repertoire file appears here via TCRdb, limited to in-frame rearrangements. These files lack a portion of the clones; in checked studies, under half of the deficit traces to unresolved V genes, and the cause of the others is not known. D and trimming come from the DNA, and the V and J calls and clone size come from that table. Within this sample are about 380,000 clones, with around 89% of them counted one time only. 1.2% of the sample rests with the top ten.

Participants in the prospective study were enrolled through a virtual design, were aged about 18 to 100 years, and lived in approximately 25 United States geographic areas. In the prospective study, cohorts were assigned on the basis of participant-reported clinical history obtained from a screening survey and a study questionnaire. For ImmuneRACE Cohort 3, a participant was defined as recovered based on two consecutive negative NP/OP PCR tests, clearance by a healthcare professional, or resolution of symptoms. In the prospective study, whole blood, serum and a nasopharyngeal or oropharyngeal swab were collected from each participant by mobile phlebotomists. Additional blood draws and questionnaires over an approximately 2-month period could optionally be provided by prospective study participants. Before DNA extraction, prospective study blood samples were shipped either frozen or at room temperature.

Details on this clone: Which antigen it targets is not known. No much larger clonotype is one base removed from it; base qualities were not supplied.

V is trimmed back by 3 bases and J by 6 bases, and the junction contains 7 bases that no gene match accounts for. The germline V gene supplies CDR1 WSHSY and CDR2 SAAADI. The cysteine opens and the phenylalanine closes a CDR3 of 15 amino acids. Only the CDR3 portion is preserved as DNA: 45 bases, with reading frame beginning at the first base. The investigation overall reported the following: The amount of clinical and demographic metadata varied by source and participant and was provided uncurated.

The chain is assembled from TRBV10-2 and TRBJ1-3, and TRBD1 matches 8 of the central bases. Material for sequencing was PBMCs or T cells enriched from blood (not recorded which). The sequence derives from a woman younger than 30 who had recovered from COVID-19. The CDR3 region has the sequence CASSDEAGGVNTIYF. The DNA reads TGCGCCAGCAGTGATGAGGCAGGGGGCGTAAACACCATATATTTT.